This T cell receptor (beta chain) was found in a study of regulatory and conventional T cells in RAG deficiency. Genomic DNA came from blood conventional CD4+ T cells gated CD25-low CD127-high. The CDR3 is 17 residues long. The V and J ends lost 3 bases and 1 base, in that order; junction bases with no gene match: 8. Germline CDR1 LNHDA, CDR2 SQIVND (reference sequence). The method was immunoSEQ multiplex PCR; TCRdb's version includes in-frame clones alone and lacks a portion of them. This table has about 46,000 clones, 80% to 90% appearing once. Findings and limits, study-wide: In Omenn syndrome, Treg and Tconv repertoires overlapped >80%. In Omenn syndrome, sorted "Tregs" may be peripherally activated cells. Other subsets showed approximately 10-fold reductions, but Treg unique TCR beta sequences fell roughly 110-fold in these patients.

Notes on this clone: The antigen is unknown.

Another study also made use of these data, one on regulatory T cells. That source notes: Amplification used 52 TRBV primers and 13 TRBJ primers. In patients, unique TRB V-J pairs were restricted and V/J usage skewed, especially in Tregs.

This clonotype was obtained from a human donor in good health. Sample: CD4+ effector T cells sorted from blood. V and J are TRBV19 and TRBJ1-5; the match to TRBD1 covers 8 bases. The CDR3 protein is CASSIAQGAKSNQPQHF. CDR3 bases: TGTGCCAGTAGTATTGCTCAGGGGGCTAAGAGCAATCAGCCCCAGCATTTT.